This T cell receptor beta chain was captured in a study of blood T cells in healthy people across ages. Together with a sample-barcoded 5' primer, a J-beta primer mix was included in a second PCR lasting about 6 to 11 cycles. In TCRdb, the 5' RACE reads were re-called with MiXCR into one record per CDR3 protein. The repertoire holds 1.5 million to 2 million distinct CDR3 sequences, with 28% as singletons. Notes on the study in general: The study found more naive CD4+ cells and higher diversity in long-lived than aged donors.

This clonotype was seen a handful of times. Its antigen is unknown. J was trimmed by 5 bases and V by 4 bases; bases with no gene match: 10. The germline V gene encodes CDR1 MDHEN and CDR2 SYDVKM. There are 15 residues in the CDR3. This sequence joins TRBV28 and TRBJ2-7, with 8 nucleotides matching TRBD1. What was sequenced was blood. The receptor was derived from a woman aged 25 to 45 in good health. CDR3: CASSSRDRNLNEQYF. The CDR3 DNA is TGTGCCAGCAGTTCCCGGGACAGGAATCTCAACGAGCAGTACTTC.